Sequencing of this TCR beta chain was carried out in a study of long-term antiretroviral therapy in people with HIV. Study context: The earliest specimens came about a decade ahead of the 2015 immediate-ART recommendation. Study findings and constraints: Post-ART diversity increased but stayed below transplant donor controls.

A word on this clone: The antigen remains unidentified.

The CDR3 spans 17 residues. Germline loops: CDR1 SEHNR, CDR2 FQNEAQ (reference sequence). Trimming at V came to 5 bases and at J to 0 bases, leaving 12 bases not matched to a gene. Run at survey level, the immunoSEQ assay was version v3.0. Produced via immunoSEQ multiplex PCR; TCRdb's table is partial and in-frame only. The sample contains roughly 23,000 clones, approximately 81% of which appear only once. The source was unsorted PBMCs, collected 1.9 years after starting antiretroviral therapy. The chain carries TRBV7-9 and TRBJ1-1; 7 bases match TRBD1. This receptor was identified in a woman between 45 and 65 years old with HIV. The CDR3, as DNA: TGTGCCAGCAGCCCACGACAGGGAACGTTTTTGAACACTGAAGCTTTCTTT. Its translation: CASSPRQGTFLNTEAFF.